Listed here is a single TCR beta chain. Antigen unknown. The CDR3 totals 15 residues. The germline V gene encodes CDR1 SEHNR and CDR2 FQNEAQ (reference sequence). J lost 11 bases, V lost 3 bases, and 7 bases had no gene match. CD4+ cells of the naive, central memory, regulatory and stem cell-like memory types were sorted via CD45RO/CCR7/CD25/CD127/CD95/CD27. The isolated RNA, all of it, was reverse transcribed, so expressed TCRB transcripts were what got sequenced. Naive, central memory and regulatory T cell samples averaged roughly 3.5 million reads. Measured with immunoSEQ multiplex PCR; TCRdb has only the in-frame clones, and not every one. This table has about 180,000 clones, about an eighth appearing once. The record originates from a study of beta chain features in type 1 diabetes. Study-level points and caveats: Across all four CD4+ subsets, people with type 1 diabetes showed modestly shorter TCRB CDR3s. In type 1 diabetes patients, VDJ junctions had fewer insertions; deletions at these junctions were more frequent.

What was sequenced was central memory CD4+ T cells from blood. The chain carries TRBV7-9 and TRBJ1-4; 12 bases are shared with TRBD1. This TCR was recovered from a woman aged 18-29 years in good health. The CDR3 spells CASSFTGTGGAKLFF. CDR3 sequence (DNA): TGTGCCAGCAGCTTCACCGGGACAGGGGGCGCGAAACTGTTTTTT.